These 25 T cell receptor beta chains originate from one sample sequenced in a study of graft-versus-host responses after intestinal transplantation. The method was immunoSEQ multiplex PCR; TCRdb's version includes in-frame clones alone and lacks a portion of them. The data hold under 100,000 clones, with approximately 95% observed a single time. Their antigens remain unidentified. This sample comprised unstimulated CD8+ T cells sorted from spleen or lymph node cells, obtained before transplant. These receptors were taken from a human donor who was the organ donor for an intestinal transplant.

The gene calls are TRBV7-3 and TRBJ1-2; D is unclear. V gave up 3 bases and J gave up 4 bases, with 9 bases separating them. The V gene's germline CDR1 is SGHTA and CDR2 FQGTGA. CDR3 size: 13 residues. DNA of the CDR3: TGTGCCAGCAGCTTCTCGTCAGGCTATGGCTACACCTTC. It specifies CASSFSSGYGYTF.

The gene calls are TRBV20-1 and TRBJ1-2; TRBD1 might be the D (5 bases). Looked up from germline, CDR1 is DFQATT and CDR2 is SNEGSKA (reference sequence). The CDR3 runs 10 residues. The CDR3 bases are TGCCAGACAGCTAACTATGGCTACACCTTC. Translating gives CQTANYGYTF.

This rearrangement joins TRBV9 to TRBJ1-2; possible D gene TRBD1, 6 bases. In germline, CDR1 is SGDLS, CDR2 YYNGEE. The CDR3 runs to 15 residues. V was cut by 3 bases and J by 8 bases, with 20 bases left in between. The CDR3 region is CASSARLNRVGGYTF. CDR3 in DNA: TGTGCCAGCAGCGCCCGGCTTAACAGGGTGGGAGGCTACACCTTC.

The chain couples TRBV27 to TRBJ2-5; the D gene is possibly TRBD1 (6 bases). This CDR3 is built from 14 residues. V lost 6 bases to trimming and J lost 5 bases, with 16 bases between them. The germline gives CDR1 MNHEY, CDR2 SMNVEV (reference sequence). The chain's CDR3 is CASRGAGGLETQYF. The CDR3 DNA reads TGTGCCAGCAGGGGGGCGGGTGGCCTCGAGACCCAGTACTTC.

This chain joins TRBV7-8 and TRBJ2-5; the D gene is possibly TRBD2 (6 bases). CDR1 and CDR2 from the germline V gene are SGHVS and FQNEAQ. V was shortened by 5 bases and J by 5 bases, with 12 bases between the two germline ends. This CDR3 comprises 13 residues. The CDR3 sequence: CASSKLARETQYF. The CDR3 region has the DNA TGTGCCAGCAGCAAACTAGCTAGGGAGACCCAGTACTTC.

This clone was observed a handful of times. The V gene is TRBV4-1, the J gene TRBJ2-1; no firm D call. Germline assignment: CDR1 MGHRA and CDR2 YSYEKL. This CDR3 contains 12 residues. Trimming took 1 base from V and 9 from J, leaving 7 bases between them. The CDR3, as DNA: TGCGCCAGCAGCCAAGCAGGTAGTGAGCAGTTCTTC. Translation gives CASSQAGSEQFF.

J is TRBJ1-1 and V is TRBV7-6; 12 positions agree with TRBD1. In germline, CDR1 is SGHVS, CDR2 FNYEAQ. The CDR3 runs 15 residues. The V segment lost 4 bases and the J segment 11 bases; nucleotides outside the gene matches: 11. CDR3 nucleotide sequence: TGTGCCAGCAGCTCCCCGGGACAGGGGGCCCCGCAGGCTTTCTTT. Amino acids: CASSSPGQGAPQAFF.

The gene calls are TRBV15 and TRBJ2-5; D gene unclear. This CDR3 contains 15 residues. Germline V gene lookup returns CDR1 LNHNV and CDR2 YYDKDF (reference sequence). V was cut by 4 bases and J by 6 bases, with 18 bases left in between. CDR3: CATSNAVGRSQTQYF. CDR3 coding DNA: TGTGCCACCAGCAATGCCGTCGGTCGCTCACAGACCCAGTACTTC.

The chain uses TRBV7-8 and TRBJ2-5; possible D gene TRBD2, 5 bases. Germline values: CDR1 SGHVS, CDR2 FQNEAQ. Trimming left V 1 base short and J 4 bases short, with 7 bases between. This CDR3 has 13 residues. The CDR3 DNA is TGTGCCAGCAGCTTAGATCGGGGAGAGACCCAGTACTTC. This gives the protein CASSLDRGETQYF.

The V call is TRBV11-2, the J call TRBJ2-1, with 10 bases that match TRBD2. This CDR3 has 15 residues. The V and J ends lost 5 bases and 4 bases, in that order; junction bases with no gene match: 5. CDR1 SGHAT and CDR2 FQNNGV come from the germline V gene. This chain's CDR3 is CASSIGLAVYNEQFF. CDR3 nucleotide sequence: TGTGCCAGCAGCATCGGACTAGCGGTATACAATGAGCAGTTCTTC.

CDR3 residues: CASTGTATEVPVFYTF. The CDR3 DNA sequence: TGTGCCAGCACAGGGACAGCTACGGAGGTCCCGGTTTTCTACACCTTC. The chain uses TRBV2 and TRBJ1-2, with TRBD1 identical over 7 bases. The CDR3 totals 16 residues. With 7 bases clipped from V and 10 bases from J, the junction kept 21 bases outside the gene matches. Per the germline V gene, CDR1 is SNHLY and CDR2 is FYNNEI.

The rearrangement links TRBV21-1 to TRBJ2-7; the DNA was not compared with TRBD1, the D call given in the table. TRBV21-1 is an annotated pseudogene. The CDR3 is 15 amino acids. CDR3 coding DNA: TGTGCCAGCAGAACACCCGGGACAGGGGGCTTGGAGCAGTACTTC. Amino acid sequence: CASRTPGTGGLEQYF.

The rearrangement links TRBV5-8 to TRBJ2-1; 9 bases line up with TRBD1. The V segment lost 3 bases and the J segment 5 bases; nucleotides outside the gene matches: 15. The CDR3 runs 18 residues. Germline CDR1 reads SGHTS; CDR2 reads YDEGEE. Written as DNA, the CDR3 is TGTGCCAGCAGCTCAGAGGGGACAGGGCCCTCGGGCAACAATGAGCAGTTCTTC. Translation: CASSSEGTGPSGNNEQFF.

V gene TRBV5-4 combines with J gene TRBJ2-7; the match to TRBD2 covers 8 bases. Germline trimming cut 0 bases from V and 2 bases from J; bases unmatched to any gene: 7. CDR3 length: 16 residues. In germline, CDR1 is SGHNT, CDR2 YYREEE (reference sequence). CDR3 DNA: TGTGCCAGCAGCTTGGGAGCGGGGGCCTACACCTACGAGCAGTACTTC. Protein product: CASSLGAGAYTYEQYF. Using reference TRBV5-4 and TRBJ2-7 for the parts outside the CDR3, the full variable domain is ETGVTQSPTHLIKTRGQQVTLRCSSQSGHNTVSWYQQALGQGPQFIFQYYREEENGRGNFPPRFSGLQFPNYSSELNVNALELDDSALYLCASSLGAGAYTYEQYFGPGTRLTVT.

The rearrangement joins TRBV29-1 to TRBJ2-1; no reliable D call. Trimming pared 6 bases from V and 5 bases from J, leaving 11 bases between. The V gene's germline CDR1 is SQVTM and CDR2 ANQGSEA. This CDR3 has 12 residues. Written as DNA, the CDR3 is TGCAGCGTCCAGGCACATAACAATGAGCAGTTCTTC. This encodes CSVQAHNNEQFF.

This sequence joins TRBV6-5 and TRBJ1-6; D unresolved. The CDR3 has 14 residues. Trimming pared 6 bases from V and 9 bases from J, leaving 15 bases between. The germline gives CDR1 MNHEY, CDR2 SVGAGI. The CDR3 reads CASSYPKTGSPLHF. Here the CDR3 DNA reads TGTGCCAGCAGCTACCCCAAAACTGGTTCACCCCTCCACTTT.

Of note for this clone: At one end, the junction sequence differs from germline, possibly due to a read error. The CDR3 bases are TGTGCTAGCAGCCGAGGCGGGGGGGCGGATGAGCAGTTCTTC. This encodes CASSRGGGADEQFF. This chain connects TRBV7-7 to TRBJ2-1; TRBD2 matches at 9 bases. This CDR3 is built from 14 residues. Germline CDR1 reads SSHAT; CDR2 reads FNYEAQ (reference sequence).

This chain uses TRBV13 with TRBJ2-1, with 9 bases aligning to TRBD2. Germline CDR1 is PRHDT and CDR2 is FYEKMQ (reference sequence). This CDR3 contains 14 residues. V was clipped by 5 bases and J by 7 bases; unmatched bases: 6. CDR3 protein: CASSPTSGLNEQFF. In DNA, the CDR3 is TGTGCCAGCAGCCCGACTAGCGGATTAAATGAGCAGTTCTTC.

V is TRBV19 and J is TRBJ2-1; no clear D. The CDR3 spans 13 residues. The germline V gene has CDR1 LNHDA and CDR2 SQIVND (reference sequence). Between the trimmed V and J ends, which lost 1 base and 10 bases, there was a span of 11 bases. CDR3: CASSIVSPREQFF. The DNA for the CDR3 is TGTGCCAGTAGTATAGTGTCCCCGAGGGAGCAGTTCTTC.

This clone occurred once. The V and J genes are TRBV13 and TRBJ1-2; D may be TRBD1 (5 bases). V lost 1 base and J lost 7, with 16 bases in between. CDR3 length equals 15 residues. Germline lookup yields CDR1 PRHDT and CDR2 FYEKMQ (reference sequence). CDR3 DNA: TGTGCCAGCAGCTTAGACGCGGCGGGGCTAGGTGGCTACACCTTC. This gives the protein CASSLDAAGLGGYTF.

V is TRBV10-3 and J is TRBJ2-1; 9 positions agree with TRBD2. The CDR3 spans 12 residues. V lost 7 bases to trimming and J lost 5 bases; unmatched junction nucleotides: 0. Germline V lookup: CDR1 ENHRY, CDR2 SYGVKD. The CDR3 here is CAIKRGDNEQFF. The CDR3 DNA is TGTGCCATCAAGCGGGGGGACAATGAGCAGTTCTTC.

The CDR3 region has the DNA TGTGCCAGCAGTGGACAGGGGCCAGATACGCAGTATTTT. Its protein product is CASSGQGPDTQYF. V usage is TRBV2 and J usage is TRBJ2-3; 8 positions match TRBD1. This CDR3 has 13 residues. The V and J ends lost 4 bases and 4 bases, in that order; junction bases with no gene match: 1. Looked up from germline, CDR1 is SNHLY and CDR2 is FYNNEI. The full variable domain, with the rest looked up from reference TRBV2 and TRBJ2-3, is EPEVTQTPSHQVTQMGQEVILRCVPISNHLYFYWYRQILGQKVEFLVSFYNNEISEKSEIFDDQFSVERPDGSNFTLKIRSTKLEDSAMYFCASSGQGPDTQYFGPGTRLTVL.

This clone was seen just once. This chain joins TRBV28 and TRBJ2-1; TRBD2 agrees at 9 bases. The junction had 3 bases not matched to a gene; V was cut back by 2 bases and J by 4 bases. Germline V gene sequence: CDR1 MDHEN, CDR2 SYDVKM. The CDR3 runs 15 residues. The CDR3 is CASSLPSGVYNEQFF. CDR3 DNA sequence: TGTGCCAGCAGTTTACCTAGCGGGGTTTACAATGAGCAGTTCTTC.

The rearrangement uses TRBV4-1 and TRBJ1-6; D gene unclear. The CDR3 sequence is 14 residues long. Germline V gene sequence: CDR1 MGHRA, CDR2 YSYEKL. Trimming removed 3 bases at V and 7 bases at J, with 10 bases between. The CDR3 DNA reads TGCGCCAGCAGCCATAGTAGAAGCAATTCACCCCTCCACTTT. It encodes CASSHSRSNSPLHF.

The chain uses TRBV5-4 and TRBJ2-1; the D is unclear. CDR1 and CDR2 (germline): SGHNT, YYREEE (reference sequence). The length of the CDR3 is 13 residues. Deletions cut 2 bases from V and 3 bases from J, with 6 bases between. CDR3 protein: CASSLSFYNEQFF. The DNA for the CDR3 is TGTGCCAGCAGCTTAAGCTTCTACAATGAGCAGTTCTTC.